A single sample gave rise to the 6 T cell receptor beta chains below, sequenced in a study of Ad26.COV2.S vaccination and SARS-CoV-2 variants. The treatment is: around 19 received Ad26.COV2.S at low or high dose, single or two shots; several received placebo; per-sample allocation not given. Repertoires come from day 63 after the first vaccine or placebo injection. Using immunoSEQ multiplex PCR, the repertoire was profiled, and TCRdb retains in-frame clones only, with some absent. This table has about 350,000 clones, 88% appearing once. The source was peripheral blood, collected in a trial of Ad26.COV2.S vaccine versus placebo. The receptor source for this set is a person aged 18-60 years who received the Ad26.COV2.S COVID-19 vaccine or a placebo.

The rearrangement joins TRBV6-2 or TRBV6-3 to TRBJ2-1; the match to TRBD1 covers 7 bases. The CDR3 covers 14 residues. Germline V gene lookup returns CDR1 MNHEY and CDR2 SVGEGT. Losses at the gene ends were 6 bases for V and 5 bases for J; bases not matched to a gene: 7. CDR3 amino acids: CASSRDRQNNEQFF. CDR3 in DNA: TGTGCCAGCAGCCGGGACAGACAAAACAATGAGCAGTTCTTC.

The chain carries TRBV20-1 and TRBJ2-6; D tentatively reads TRBD1 or TRBD2 (5 bases each). CDR3 size: 18 residues. Trimming took off 3 bases at V and 0 bases at J, with 18 bases between the two ends. Germline CDR1 reads DFQATT; CDR2 reads SNEGSKA (reference sequence). The CDR3 nucleotides read TGCAGTGCTAGTGGATCTCCGGGACGGACCTCTGGGGCCAACGTCCTGACTTTC. The encoded protein is CSASGSPGRTSGANVLTF.

This clone was counted only a few times. The V and J genes are TRBV5-1 and TRBJ1-6; D remains ambiguous. Trimming left V 3 bases short and J 10 bases short, with 11 bases between. The length of the CDR3 is 13 residues. Germline-derived CDR1 and CDR2 are SGHRS and YFSETQ. The CDR3, as DNA: TGCGCCAGCAGCTGGGGTGATGACTCACCCCTCCACTTT. This encodes CASSWGDDSPLHF. The complete variable domain, with remaining parts taken from reference TRBV5-1 and TRBJ1-6, reads KAGVTQTPRYLIKTRGQQVTLSCSPISGHRSVSWYQQTPGQGLQFLFEYFSETQRNKGNFPGRFSGRQFSNSRSEMNVSTLELGDSALYLCASSWGDDSPLHFGNGTRLTVT.

This chain links TRBV30 with TRBJ2-5; D may correspond to TRBD1 or TRBD2 (5 bases each). The CDR3 consists of 13 residues. Germline loops: CDR1 GTSNPN, CDR2 SVGIG (reference sequence). The V end lost 5 bases, the J end lost 2 bases, and 12 bases lay between the germline ends. Written as DNA, the CDR3 is TGTGCCTGGGAGAGGGGCAGGCAAGAGACCCAGTACTTC. It translates to CAWERGRQETQYF.

The V and J genes are TRBV12-3 or TRBV12-4 and TRBJ2-5, with no clear D. There are 13 residues in the CDR3. Trimming stripped 5 bases from V and 6 bases from J, with 13 bases between. This CDR3 reads CASSNGPQQTQYF. CDR3 in DNA: TGTGCCAGCAGTAACGGGCCCCAGCAGACCCAGTACTTC.

Here the CDR3 reads CASSLRVSNEQFF. CDR3 DNA sequence: TGTGCCAGCAGTTTACGGGTTTCCAATGAGCAGTTCTTC. The V and J genes are TRBV27 and TRBJ2-1; D unclear. Trimming removed 2 bases at V and 6 bases at J, with 8 bases between. Germline-derived CDR1 and CDR2 are MNHEY and SMNVEV (reference sequence). This CDR3 spans 13 amino acids.